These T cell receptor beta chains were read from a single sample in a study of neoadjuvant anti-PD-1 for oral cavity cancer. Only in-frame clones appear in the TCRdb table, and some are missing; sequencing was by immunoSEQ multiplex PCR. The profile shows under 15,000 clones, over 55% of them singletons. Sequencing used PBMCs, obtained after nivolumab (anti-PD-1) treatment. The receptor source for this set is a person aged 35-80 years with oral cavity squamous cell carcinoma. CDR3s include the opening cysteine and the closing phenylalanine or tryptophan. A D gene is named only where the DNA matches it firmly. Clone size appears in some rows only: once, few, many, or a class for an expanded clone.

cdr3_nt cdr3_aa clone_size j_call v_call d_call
TGTGCCAGCAGCTTATGGGGAAACTACAATGAGCAGTTCTTC CASSLWGNYNEQFF . TRBJ2-1 TRBV7-3 .
TGTGCCAGCTCTAGACAGATAGGGGAGCAGTACTTC CASSRQIGEQYF . TRBJ2-7 TRBV28 .
TGTGCCAGCAGCTGGCCGGGGGCTAGCGGAAACACCGGGGAGCTGTTTTTT CASSWPGASGNTGELFF . TRBJ2-2 TRBV7-9 .
TGTGCCAGCAGGGGACACCAGACAGGGGCCAACTCTGGGTATGGCTACACCTTC CASRGHQTGANSGYGYTF . TRBJ1-2 TRBV27 TRBD1
TGTGCCAGCAGTTTAGGGACTAGCATCGGCGAGCAGTACTTC CASSLGTSIGEQYF . TRBJ2-7 TRBV27 TRBD2
TGTGCCACCCCATGGGACAGGAACACCGGGGAGCTGTTTTTT CATPWDRNTGELFF . TRBJ2-2 TRBV19 TRBD1
TGCGCCAGCAGCAACCAGGACGGGTCGGGTTTCGAGCAGTACTTC CASSNQDGSGFEQYF few TRBJ2-7 TRBV5-1 .
TGTGCCAGTAGTATAGCTGGGGGCAATCAGCCCCAGCATTTT CASSIAGGNQPQHF . TRBJ1-5 TRBV19 .
TGTGCCAGCAGCTTGAGCGGGAGCCAAAACATTCAGTACTTC CASSLSGSQNIQYF . TRBJ2-4 TRBV7-3 TRBD2
TGTGCCTGGAGTGACGCGGTTAAGCGCCGGTCGTCCTACGAGCAGTACTTC CAWSDAVKRRSSYEQYF . TRBJ2-7 TRBV30 .
TGCGCCAGCACGGGGGGAGGGCACAATGAGCAGTTCTTC CASTGGGHNEQFF . TRBJ2-1 TRBV4-1 TRBD2
TGTGCCAGCAGCTTGGGAATGAACACTGAAGCTTTCTTT CASSLGMNTEAFF . TRBJ1-1 TRBV7-3 .
TGTGCCAGCAGCTTCCGGGGCAGAGGCTACACCTTC CASSFRGRGYTF few TRBJ1-2 TRBV28 .
TGTGCCAGCAGCGTAGGGGGGCGTTCCTCCTACAATGAGCAGTTCTTC CASSVGGRSSYNEQFF . TRBJ2-1 TRBV9 .
TGTGCCACCAGCAGAGATCTTGAAGAAGCTTTCTTT CATSRDLEEAFF . TRBJ1-1 TRBV15 .
TGCGCCAGCAGCCAACGGACCATCCAAGAGACCCAGTACTTC CASSQRTIQETQYF . TRBJ2-5 TRBV4-1 .
TGTGCCAGCAGCCTCGGGACATTAAATCAGCCCCAGCATTTT CASSLGTLNQPQHF few TRBJ1-5 TRBV2 .
TGTGCCAGCAGTTGGGGGCAGGGGGGAACTAATTCACCCCTCCACTTT CASSWGQGGTNSPLHF . TRBJ1-6 TRBV27 TRBD1
TGTGCCAGCAGCCCACGGACGGATCTCTATAATTCACCCCTCCACTTT CASSPRTDLYNSPLHF . TRBJ1-6 TRBV7-8 .
TGTGCCAGCAGTGTGCGGGAGGGGGCCAATGAGCAGTTCTTC CASSVREGANEQFF . TRBJ2-1 TRBV2 TRBD2
TGTGCCAGCAGTCAACCGGGACCCCCGGACTTC CASSQPGPPDF . TRBJ2-5 TRBV13 .
TGTGCCAGCACCCCTGGGCCGGGACAGACTAATTACGAGCAGTACTTC CASTPGPGQTNYEQYF . TRBJ2-7 TRBV5-4 TRBD1
TGCGCCAGCAGCTTGGGTCCCCGGGCGGCGGGGCACACCTACGAGCAGTACTTC CASSLGPRAAGHTYEQYF few TRBJ2-7 TRBV5-1 .
TGCGCCAGCAGCTTGGGACAGGGGAAAGAGACCCAGTACTTC CASSLGQGKETQYF . TRBJ2-5 TRBV5-1 TRBD1
TGCGCCAGCAGCCAATCCGACGGATTTAATGAAAAACTGTTTTTT CASSQSDGFNEKLFF . TRBJ1-4 TRBV4-1 .
TGCGCCAGCAGCCTAACCCGGCCTGGGGAAAAACTGTTTTTT CASSLTRPGEKLFF . TRBJ1-4 TRBV5-1 .
TGTGCCAGCAGCCAGCGCCCCGGGACTAGCGGAACCACCGGGGGGTACAATGAGCAGTTCTTC CASSQRPGTSGTTGGYNEQFF . TRBJ2-1 TRBV4-2 TRBD2
TGTGCCAGCAGCTTGGGGTCGTGGTCGGGGAGAGCCTTCAATCAGCCCCAGCATTTT CASSLGSWSGRAFNQPQHF . TRBJ1-5 TRBV7-9 .
TGTGCCAGCAGCTTAATGCTTTGGACTAGTGATAACAATGAGCAGTTCTTC CASSLMLWTSDNNEQFF . TRBJ2-1 TRBV7-8 TRBD2
TGCAGCGCCGGCCCGGGAACAGGGAGCAAGGGCTACACCTTC CSAGPGTGSKGYTF . TRBJ1-2 TRBV29-1 .
TGTGCCAGCAGCAAAATCGGGGGCGGCACCGGGGAGCTGTTTTTT CASSKIGGGTGELFF . TRBJ2-2 TRBV14 .
TGTGCCAGCAGTGGTGGACAGGGGAACGCCTACAATGAGCAGTTCTTC CASSGGQGNAYNEQFF . TRBJ2-1 TRBV6-1 TRBD1
TGTGCCAGCAGCGTAGATCAGTCCGGGGAGCTGTTTTTT CASSVDQSGELFF few TRBJ2-2 TRBV9 .
TGTGCCAGCAGCTTTGGTGCTCGGGGTCTGGAGCAGTACTTC CASSFGARGLEQYF . TRBJ2-7 TRBV7-8 .
TGTGCCAGCAAACTAGCGGGGCCAACCTACGAGCAGTACTTC CASKLAGPTYEQYF few TRBJ2-7 TRBV2 TRBD2
TGTGCCAGCAGCTCAACAGGACTAATACAAGAGACCCAGTACTTC CASSSTGLIQETQYF . TRBJ2-5 TRBV7-3 .
TGTGCCAGCAACCCAGGGACCCCTAATTCACCCCTCCACTTT CASNPGTPNSPLHF few TRBJ1-6 TRBV19 .
TGTGCTAGCAGCTTGGCGACGGGACCACCATACAATGAGCAGTTCTTC CASSLATGPPYNEQFF . TRBJ2-1 TRBV7-7 .
TGTGCCAGCAGTGAAGTCGATAGCGGGGCCGAGTACTTC CASSEVDSGAEYF . TRBJ2-7 TRBV6-1 TRBD2
TGTGCCATCAGTGACGACAGGGCTTGGAACACTGAAGCTTTCTTT CAISDDRAWNTEAFF . TRBJ1-1 TRBV10-3 TRBD1
TGTGCCAGCAGATTAGACATTACCACTGAAGCTTTCTTT CASRLDITTEAFF few TRBJ1-1 TRBV7-3 .
TGTGCCAGCAGTCTGCTACATAGCAATCAGCCCCAGCATTTT CASSLLHSNQPQHF . TRBJ1-5 TRBV6-5 .
TGTGCCAGCAGCTACCGGGACAGGGGGCTACCGGGGGAGCAGTACTTC CASSYRDRGLPGEQYF . TRBJ2-7 TRBV5-5 TRBD1
TGTGCCAGTAGTATACGGACAGGTGGAGGAAGAGCTTTCTTT CASSIRTGGGRAFF . TRBJ1-1 TRBV19 TRBD1
TGTGCCAGTAGCATCGGGACAGACTATGGCTACACCTTC CASSIGTDYGYTF . TRBJ1-2 TRBV19 TRBD1
TGTGCCAGCAGCTTAGGACCGGGACTAGCGCAAGAGACCCAGTACTTC CASSLGPGLAQETQYF . TRBJ2-5 TRBV7-9 TRBD2
TGTGCCACTAACTGGGGCATCATCAGCAATCAGCCCCAGCATTTT CATNWGIISNQPQHF few TRBJ1-5 TRBV6-1 .
TGTGCCAGCAGCACCCTCCGGAGAATCTCTGGAAACACCATATATTTT CASSTLRRISGNTIYF . TRBJ1-3 TRBV7-9 .
TGTGCCAGCAGGTATACACACAACTTGAACACTGAAGCTTTCTTT CASRYTHNLNTEAFF . TRBJ1-1 TRBV6-5 .
TGTGCCAGCAGCTTGTGGCAGGGGGCAGAAATGAATTCACCCCTCCACTTT CASSLWQGAEMNSPLHF . TRBJ1-6 TRBV5-8 TRBD1
TGCGCCAGCAGCTTGAAACAGACGGCTAGCGGGAGTTCCTACAATGAGCAGTTCTTC CASSLKQTASGSSYNEQFF . TRBJ2-1 TRBV5-1 TRBD2
TGTGCCAGCAGTCCGACAGGGGGCTCGGGCGGGGAGCTGTTTTTT CASSPTGGSGGELFF . TRBJ2-2 TRBV7-3 TRBD1
TGTGCCAGCAGCGCCGGGACAGCTAACACCGGGGAGCTGTTTTTT CASSAGTANTGELFF few TRBJ2-2 TRBV7-3 TRBD1
TGTGCCAGCAGTGGACGGAGCTACACTGAAGCTTTCTTT CASSGRSYTEAFF . TRBJ1-1 TRBV6-1 .
TGTGCCAGCAGCGTAGGGGGGAACGGGTTCGGGGAGCTGTTTTTT CASSVGGNGFGELFF . TRBJ2-2 TRBV9 .
TGCGCCAGCCGTGGGAGGAACGGGGCCGGGAACACCGGGGAGCTGTTTTTT CASRGRNGAGNTGELFF . TRBJ2-2 TRBV5-1 .
TGTGCCAGCAGTTTATGGGGTCATAGGAACTATGGCTACACCTTC CASSLWGHRNYGYTF . TRBJ1-2 TRBV27 .
TGCGCCAGCAGCTTGTGGGAGACCCAGTACTTC CASSLWETQYF . TRBJ2-5 TRBV5-1 .
TGTGCCTGGTCCTTAGGGGGGTTGAATTCACCCCTCCACTTT CAWSLGGLNSPLHF . TRBJ1-6 TRBV30 .
TGTGCCAGAAGCCGCGGACAGGGTACCTACGAGCAGTACTTC CARSRGQGTYEQYF few TRBJ2-7 TRBV5-3 TRBD1